What follows are 4 T cell receptor beta chains derived from one specimen sequenced in a study of blood T cells in healthy people across ages. PCR was performed a second time for about 7 to 12 cycles using a sample-barcoded 5' primer and a J-beta primer mix. Via MiXCR, TCRdb re-called the 5' RACE reads, giving one row per CDR3 protein. The repertoire has roughly 1.5 million distinct CDR3 sequences, about 45% of them found once; the top ten carry about 4%. Input material: blood. These receptors came from a woman between 18 and 29 years old in good health.

This clonotype has just a few counts. An end of the junction does not agree with germline; a read error may underlie this. The chain employs TRBV29-1 and TRBJ2-7; 7 nucleotides align to TRBD1. The CDR3 runs to 14 residues. Germline CDR1 is SQVTM and CDR2 is ANQGSEA. CDR3 bases: TGCAGCGTGGAAGGGGGCGATGATTTCTACGAGCAGTACTTC. It translates to CSVEGGDDFYEQYF.

This clonotype was seen only a few times. The chain carries TRBV12-3 or TRBV12-4 and TRBJ2-1; D ambiguous. The ends were cut back, 5 bases at V and 4 bases at J, with 9 bases in the middle. This CDR3 is 13 amino acids long. The CDR3 DNA is TGTGCCAGCAGTGGGGAAGAATACAATGAGCAGTTCTTC. It translates to CASSGEEYNEQFF.

This chain joins TRBV3-1 and TRBJ1-1; D is perhaps TRBD1 (5 bases). Germline values: CDR1 LGHDT, CDR2 YNNKEL (reference sequence). The CDR3 totals 13 residues. The V end was cut by 2 bases, the J end by 6 bases, with 10 bases between. The CDR3 spells CASSQWGRPEAFF. CDR3 nucleotides: TGTGCCAGCAGCCAATGGGGGAGGCCTGAAGCTTTCTTT.

This clonotype was observed a handful of times. The chain recombines TRBV3-1 with TRBJ2-5, with D maybe TRBD2 (6 bases). The V gene lost 0 bases and the J gene lost 1 base, with 18 bases spanning the gap. CDR3 length: 18 residues. The germline V gene encodes CDR1 LGHDT and CDR2 YNNKEL (reference sequence). The CDR3 loop is CASSQEGYYTSSQETQYF. The CDR3 bases are TGTGCCAGCAGCCAAGAGGGTTATTATACTAGCAGCCAAGAGACCCAGTACTTC.